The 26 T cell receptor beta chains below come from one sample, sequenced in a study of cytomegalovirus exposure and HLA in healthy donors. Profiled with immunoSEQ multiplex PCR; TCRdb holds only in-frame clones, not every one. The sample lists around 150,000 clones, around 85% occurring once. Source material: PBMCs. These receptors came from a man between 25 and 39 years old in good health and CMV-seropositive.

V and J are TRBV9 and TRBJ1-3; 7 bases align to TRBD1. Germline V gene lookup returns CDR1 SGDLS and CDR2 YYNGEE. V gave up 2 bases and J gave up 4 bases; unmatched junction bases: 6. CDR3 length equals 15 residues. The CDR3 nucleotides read TGTGCCAGCAGCGTCGACAGGGAAGTAGGAAACACCATATATTTT. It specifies CASSVDREVGNTIYF.

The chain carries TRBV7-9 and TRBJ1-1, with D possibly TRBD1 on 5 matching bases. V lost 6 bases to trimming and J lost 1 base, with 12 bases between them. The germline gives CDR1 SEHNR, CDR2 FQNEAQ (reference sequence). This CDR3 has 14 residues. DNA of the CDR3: TGTGCCAGCAGTGATAGGAGGGGGAACACTGAAGCTTTCTTT. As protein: CASSDRRGNTEAFF.

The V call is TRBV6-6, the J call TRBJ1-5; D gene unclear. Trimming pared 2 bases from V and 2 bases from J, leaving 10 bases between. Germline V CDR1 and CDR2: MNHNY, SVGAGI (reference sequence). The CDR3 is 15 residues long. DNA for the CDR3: TGTGCCAGCAGTTACGCCTGGCAGGGCAATCAGCCCCAGCATTTT. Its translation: CASSYAWQGNQPQHF.

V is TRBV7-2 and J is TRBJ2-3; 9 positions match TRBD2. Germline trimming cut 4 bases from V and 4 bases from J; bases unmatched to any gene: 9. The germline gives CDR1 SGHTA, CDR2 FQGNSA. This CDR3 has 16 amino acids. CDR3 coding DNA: TGTGCCAGCAGCTCTGGACTAGCGCTTCAGTCAGATACGCAGTATTTT. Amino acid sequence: CASSSGLALQSDTQYF.

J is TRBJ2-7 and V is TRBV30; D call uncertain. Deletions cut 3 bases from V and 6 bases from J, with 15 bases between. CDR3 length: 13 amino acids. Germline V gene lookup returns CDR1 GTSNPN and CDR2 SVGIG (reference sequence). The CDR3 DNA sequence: TGTGCCTGGAGCCCCCAGCACCCGGGCGAGCAGTACTTC. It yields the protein CAWSPQHPGEQYF.

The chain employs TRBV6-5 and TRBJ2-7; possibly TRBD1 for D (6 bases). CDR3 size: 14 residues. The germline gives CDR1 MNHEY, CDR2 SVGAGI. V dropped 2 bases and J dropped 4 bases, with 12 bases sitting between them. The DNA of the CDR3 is TGTGCCAGCAGTTACCGGGACACGTTATACGAGCAGTACTTC. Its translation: CASSYRDTLYEQYF.

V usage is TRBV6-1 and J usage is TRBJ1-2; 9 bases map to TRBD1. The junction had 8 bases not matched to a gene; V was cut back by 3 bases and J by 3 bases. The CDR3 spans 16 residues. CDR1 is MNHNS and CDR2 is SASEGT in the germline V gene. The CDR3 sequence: CASSDTGTGSDYGYTF. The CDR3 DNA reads TGTGCCAGCAGTGACACCGGGACAGGGTCGGACTATGGCTACACCTTC.

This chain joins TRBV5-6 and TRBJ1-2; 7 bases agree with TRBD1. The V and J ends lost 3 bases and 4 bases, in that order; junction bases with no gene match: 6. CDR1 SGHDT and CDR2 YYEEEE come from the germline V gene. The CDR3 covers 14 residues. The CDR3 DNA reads TGTGCCAGCAGCTGGGGGACAGAAACCTATGGCTACACCTTC. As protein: CASSWGTETYGYTF.

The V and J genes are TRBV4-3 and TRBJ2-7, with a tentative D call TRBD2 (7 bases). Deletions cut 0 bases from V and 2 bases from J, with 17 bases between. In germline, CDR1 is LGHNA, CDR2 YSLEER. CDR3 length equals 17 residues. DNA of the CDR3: TGCGCCAGCAGCCAAGATGACGCTAGGGGGGGGGCCTACGAGCAGTACTTC. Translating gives CASSQDDARGGAYEQYF.

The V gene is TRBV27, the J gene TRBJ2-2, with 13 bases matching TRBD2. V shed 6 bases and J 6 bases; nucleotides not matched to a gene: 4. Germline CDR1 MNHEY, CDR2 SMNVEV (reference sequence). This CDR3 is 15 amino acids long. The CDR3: CASRLAGGVAGELFF. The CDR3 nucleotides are TGTGCCAGCAGACTAGCGGGGGGGGTCGCCGGGGAGCTGTTTTTT.

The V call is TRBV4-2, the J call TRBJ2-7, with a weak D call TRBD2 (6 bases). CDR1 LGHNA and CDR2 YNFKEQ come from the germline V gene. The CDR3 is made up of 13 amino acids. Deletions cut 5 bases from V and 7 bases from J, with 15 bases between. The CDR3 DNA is TGTGCCAGCAGCGGGCGCGGGGTGCGTGAGCAGTACTTC. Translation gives CASSGRGVREQYF.

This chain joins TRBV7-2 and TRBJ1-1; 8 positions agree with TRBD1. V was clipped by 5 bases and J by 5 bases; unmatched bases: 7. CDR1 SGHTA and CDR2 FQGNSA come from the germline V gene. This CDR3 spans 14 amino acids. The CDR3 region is CASSPQGGKTEAFF. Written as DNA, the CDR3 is TGTGCCAGCAGCCCACAGGGGGGGAAGACTGAAGCTTTCTTT.

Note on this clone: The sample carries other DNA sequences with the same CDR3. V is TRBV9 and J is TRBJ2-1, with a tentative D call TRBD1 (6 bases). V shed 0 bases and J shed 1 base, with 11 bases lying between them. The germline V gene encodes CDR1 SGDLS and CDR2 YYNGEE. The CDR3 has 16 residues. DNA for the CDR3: TGTGCCAGCAGCGTAGCTCCCAGGGGATCCTACAATGAGCAGTTCTTC. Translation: CASSVAPRGSYNEQFF.

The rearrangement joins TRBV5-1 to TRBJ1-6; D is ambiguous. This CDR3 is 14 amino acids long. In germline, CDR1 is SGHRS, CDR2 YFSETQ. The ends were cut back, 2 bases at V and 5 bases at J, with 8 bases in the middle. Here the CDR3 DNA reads TGCGCCAGCAGCTTAAGACTCGATAATTCACCCCTCCACTTT. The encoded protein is CASSLRLDNSPLHF.

The CDR3 coding sequence is TGTGCCAGCAGCTTACGGCCCCCGACAGGGAACTACGAGCAGTACTTC. Its protein is CASSLRPPTGNYEQYF. J is TRBJ2-7 and V is TRBV7-6; 7 bases agree with TRBD1. CDR3 length equals 16 residues. Germline CDR1 is SGHVS and CDR2 is FNYEAQ. V lost 2 bases and J lost 3; bases outside the gene matches: 10.

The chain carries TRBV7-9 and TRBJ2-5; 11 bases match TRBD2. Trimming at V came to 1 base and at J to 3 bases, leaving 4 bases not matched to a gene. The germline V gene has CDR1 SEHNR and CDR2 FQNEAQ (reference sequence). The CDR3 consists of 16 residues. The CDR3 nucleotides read TGTGCCAGCAGCTTAGACGGTAGCGGGGGGGAAGAGACCCAGTACTTC. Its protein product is CASSLDGSGGEETQYF. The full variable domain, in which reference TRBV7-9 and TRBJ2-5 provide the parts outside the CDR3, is DTGVSQNPRHKITKRGQNVTFRCDPISEHNRLYWYRQTLGQGPEFLTYFQNEAQLEKSRLLSDRFSAERPKGSFSTLEIQRTEQGDSAMYLCASSLDGSGGEETQYFGPGTRLLVL.

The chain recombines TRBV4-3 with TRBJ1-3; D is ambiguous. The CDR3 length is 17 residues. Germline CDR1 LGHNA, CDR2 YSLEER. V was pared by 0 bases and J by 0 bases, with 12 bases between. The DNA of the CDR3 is TGCGCCAGCAGCCAAGAATTCGAACTGCTCTCTGGAAACACCATATATTTT. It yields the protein CASSQEFELLSGNTIYF.

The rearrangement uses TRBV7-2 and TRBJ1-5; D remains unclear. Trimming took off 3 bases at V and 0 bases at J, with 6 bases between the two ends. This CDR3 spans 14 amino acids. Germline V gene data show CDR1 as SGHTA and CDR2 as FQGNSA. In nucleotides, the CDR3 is TGTGCCAGCAGCTTGGAGTATAGCAATCAGCCCCAGCATTTT. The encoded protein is CASSLEYSNQPQHF.

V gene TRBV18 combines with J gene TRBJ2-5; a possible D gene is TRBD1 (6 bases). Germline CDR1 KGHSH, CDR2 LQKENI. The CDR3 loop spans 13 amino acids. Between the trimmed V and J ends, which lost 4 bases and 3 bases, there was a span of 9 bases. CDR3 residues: CASSRRQEETQYF. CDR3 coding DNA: TGTGCCAGCTCACGAAGACAGGAAGAGACCCAGTACTTC.

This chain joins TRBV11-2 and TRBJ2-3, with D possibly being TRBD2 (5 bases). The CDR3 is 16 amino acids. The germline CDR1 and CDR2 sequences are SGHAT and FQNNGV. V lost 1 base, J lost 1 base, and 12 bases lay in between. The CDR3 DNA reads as TGTGCCAGCAGCTTAGTGGGGAGACTTCGCACAGATACGCAGTATTTT. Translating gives CASSLVGRLRTDTQYF.

The CDR3 DNA reads TGTGCCAGCAGGCAACCCGGGACACGGACAGATACGCAGTATTTT. Its protein is CASRQPGTRTDTQYF. This rearrangement joins TRBV7-2 to TRBJ2-3; perhaps TRBD1 as D (6 bases). The V gene lost 6 bases and the J gene lost 3 bases, with 16 bases spanning the gap. This CDR3 spans 15 amino acids. The germline V gene has CDR1 SGHTA and CDR2 FQGNSA.

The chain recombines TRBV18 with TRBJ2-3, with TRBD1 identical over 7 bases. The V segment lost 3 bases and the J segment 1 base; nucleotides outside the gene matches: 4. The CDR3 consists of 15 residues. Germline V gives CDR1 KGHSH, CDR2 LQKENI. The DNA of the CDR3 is TGTGCCAGCTCACCGACAGGGCTGGGCACAGATACGCAGTATTTT. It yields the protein CASSPTGLGTDTQYF.

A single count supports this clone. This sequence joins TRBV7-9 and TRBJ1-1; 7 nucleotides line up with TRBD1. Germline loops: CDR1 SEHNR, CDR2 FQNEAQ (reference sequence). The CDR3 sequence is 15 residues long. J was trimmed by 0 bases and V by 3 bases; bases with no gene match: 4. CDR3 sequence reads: CASSFLDRVNTEAFF. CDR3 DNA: TGTGCCAGCAGCTTTTTAGACAGGGTGAACACTGAAGCTTTCTTT.

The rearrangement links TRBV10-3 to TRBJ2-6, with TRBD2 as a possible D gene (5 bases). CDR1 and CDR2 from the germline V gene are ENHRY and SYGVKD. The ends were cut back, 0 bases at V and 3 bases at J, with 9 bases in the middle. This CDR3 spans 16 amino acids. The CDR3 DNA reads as TGTGCCATCAGTGAGTCTCGAGGGCTTGGGGCCAACGTCCTGACTTTC. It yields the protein CAISESRGLGANVLTF.

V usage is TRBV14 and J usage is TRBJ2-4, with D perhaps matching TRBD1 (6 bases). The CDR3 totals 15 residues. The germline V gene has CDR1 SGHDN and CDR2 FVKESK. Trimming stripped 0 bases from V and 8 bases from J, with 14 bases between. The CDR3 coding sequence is TGTGCCAGCAGCCAAGATATGGGGGCGTGGGACATTCAGTACTTC. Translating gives CASSQDMGAWDIQYF.

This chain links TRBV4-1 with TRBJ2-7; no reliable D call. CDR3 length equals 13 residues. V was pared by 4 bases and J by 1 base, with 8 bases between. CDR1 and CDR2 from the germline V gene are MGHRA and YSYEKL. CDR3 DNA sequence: TGCGCCAGCAGCCTACCAGGTTCCTACGAGCAGTACTTC. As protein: CASSLPGSYEQYF.